The 28 T cell receptor beta chains in this list originate from one sample, sequenced in a study of blood T cells in healthy people across ages. Using a J-beta primer mix together with a sample-barcoded 5' primer, a second PCR was run for 7 to 11 cycles. TCRdb reprocessed the 5' RACE reads via MiXCR and lists one record per CDR3 protein. The sample yields 1.5 million to 2 million distinct CDR3 sequences, about 39% seen once. Sample: blood. These receptors were taken from a human donor in good health.

This sequence joins TRBV6-5 and TRBJ2-4, with 8 bases identical to TRBD1. The CDR3 loop spans 18 amino acids. The germline gives CDR1 MNHEY, CDR2 SVGAGI. The trim removed 4 bases at V and 0 bases at J, leaving 11 bases unmatched. This CDR3 is CASSSHRDRTLAKNIQYF. CDR3 DNA: TGTGCCAGCAGTTCCCACCGGGACAGGACTCTAGCCAAAAACATTCAGTACTTC.

V gene TRBV7-9 combines with J gene TRBJ1-5; weak D call: TRBD1 (5 bases). V lost 11 bases and J lost 1, with 12 bases in between. The length of the CDR3 is 13 residues. Germline CDR1 is SEHNR and CDR2 is FQNEAQ (reference sequence). As DNA, the CDR3 is TGTGCCTGCGGAGGACAAAGCAATCAGCCCCAGCATTTT. Encoded protein: CACGGQSNQPQHF. The entire variable domain, with the rest obtained from reference TRBV7-9 and TRBJ1-5, is as follows: DTGVSQNPRHKITKRGQNVTFRCDPISEHNRLYWYRQTLGQGPEFLTYFQNEAQLEKSRLLSDRFSAERPKGSFSTLEIQRTEQGDSAMYLCACGGQSNQPQHFGDGTRLSIL.

This clonotype was detected a few times. The genes are TRBV30 and TRBJ2-1, with TRBD2 matching over 8 bases. Looked up from germline, CDR1 is GTSNPN and CDR2 is SVGIG (reference sequence). The CDR3 extends over 15 amino acids. V was clipped by 4 bases and J by 5 bases; unmatched bases: 10. CDR3 residues: CAWNSGRGGDNEQFF. The CDR3, as DNA: TGTGCCTGGAACTCAGGACGGGGGGGTGACAATGAGCAGTTCTTC.

This chain links TRBV2 with TRBJ1-2, with D maybe TRBD1 (5 bases). The V gene's germline CDR1 is SNHLY and CDR2 FYNNEI. The CDR3 spans 15 residues. V dropped 6 bases and J dropped 5 bases, with 19 bases sitting between them. CDR3 DNA: TGTGCCAGCAGCGGAGAGGGGCGCGGAATATATGGCTACACCTTC. It yields the protein CASSGEGRGIYGYTF.

The sample holds one count of this clonotype. The chain has TRBV3-1 and TRBJ2-1; 11 nucleotides line up with TRBD2. J gave up 7 bases and V 5 bases, and 10 bases lay outside the gene matches. This CDR3 region has 16 residues. Looked up from germline, CDR1 is LGHDT and CDR2 is YNNKEL (reference sequence). CDR3 coding DNA: TGTGCCAGCAGCTCAGCAATAGCGGGGGGGCGGAATGAGCAGTTCTTC. Amino acids: CASSSAIAGGRNEQFF.

This clonotype was observed a few times. The chain carries TRBV28 and TRBJ2-5, with D maybe TRBD2 (8 bases). CDR3 length: 18 residues. Trimming cost V 1 base and J 5 bases, with 23 bases left between them. CDR1 MDHEN and CDR2 SYDVKM come from the germline V gene. The CDR3 region has the DNA TGTGCCAGCAGTTTATTTGACCCACGGGAGGGGGCGAGGGAGACCCAGTACTTC. Translation: CASSLFDPREGARETQYF.

This CDR3 reads CASSFQQTNEKLFF. The CDR3 coding sequence is TGTGCCAGCAGTTTCCAGCAAACTAATGAAAAACTGTTTTTT. This rearrangement joins TRBV28 to TRBJ1-4; D unclear. The CDR3 runs 14 residues. Trimming took 3 bases from V and 1 from J, leaving 6 bases between them. Germline V gene sequence: CDR1 MDHEN, CDR2 SYDVKM. The whole variable domain, remainder taken from reference TRBV28 and TRBJ1-4, is DVKVTQSSRYLVKRTGEKVFLECVQDMDHENMFWYRQDPGLGLRLIYFSYDVKMKEKGDIPEGYSVSREKKERFSLILESASTNQTSMYLCASSFQQTNEKLFFGSGTQLSVL.

This rearrangement joins TRBV29-1 to TRBJ2-5; a weak D match, TRBD2 (5 bases). CDR1 and CDR2 from the germline V gene are SQVTM and ANQGSEA. There are 12 residues in the CDR3. V was pared by 7 bases and J by 5 bases, with 14 bases between. The CDR3 loop reads CSETRVAETQYF. The CDR3 DNA reads as TGCAGCGAAACTCGGGTAGCGGAGACCCAGTACTTC.

This clonotype was found a few times. The chain combines TRBV7-2 with TRBJ1-1, with TRBD1 identical over 9 bases. CDR1 SGHTA and CDR2 FQGNSA come from the germline V gene. This CDR3 contains 14 residues. V trimming: 5 bases; J trimming: 5 bases; junction bases outside the gene matches: 6. The CDR3 DNA reads as TGTGCCAGCAGCGGCCGGGACAGGGCGACTGAAGCTTTCTTT. This encodes CASSGRDRATEAFF.

The V gene is TRBV11-2, the J gene TRBJ2-1; D is unclear. In germline, CDR1 is SGHAT, CDR2 FQNNGV. V lost 1 base and J 9 bases, leaving 7 bases between the germline ends. The CDR3 loop spans 12 amino acids. The CDR3 loop reads CASSLVRPEQFF. The CDR3 region has the DNA TGTGCCAGCAGCTTAGTTCGGCCTGAGCAGTTCTTC.

This clonotype was found a few times. The chain recombines TRBV29-1 with TRBJ1-1; perhaps TRBD1 as D (5 bases). V was pared by 2 bases and J by 2 bases, with 9 bases between. The V gene's germline CDR1 is SQVTM and CDR2 ANQGSEA. This CDR3 is built from 13 residues. The CDR3 region is CSVERDPNTEAFF. The CDR3, as DNA: TGCAGCGTTGAACGGGACCCCAACACTGAAGCTTTCTTT.

This clonotype occurred many times. The rearrangement joins TRBV6-1 to TRBJ2-1, with 7 bases aligning to TRBD1. CDR3 size: 18 residues. The germline V gene encodes CDR1 MNHNS and CDR2 SASEGT. V lost 6 bases to trimming and J lost 0 bases; unmatched junction nucleotides: 14. CDR3 region: CASSKGTPDRSSYNEQFF. Written as DNA, the CDR3 is TGTGCCAGCAGCAAGGGAACCCCGGACAGGAGCTCCTACAATGAGCAGTTCTTC.

V is TRBV7-9 and J is TRBJ2-4, with a possible D match to TRBD1 (5 bases). Between the trimmed V and J ends, which lost 5 bases and 13 bases, there was a span of 21 bases. The CDR3 totals 14 residues. Germline CDR1 is SEHNR and CDR2 is FQNEAQ (reference sequence). The CDR3 here is CASSPPVGRPEQYF. In DNA form, the CDR3 reads TGTGCCAGCAGCCCCCCCGTGGGGCGTCCTGAGCAGTACTTC.

The CDR3 here is CASSFGPLAAYQETQYF. The DNA for the CDR3 is TGTGCCAGCAGCTTTGGGCCACTAGCGGCGTACCAAGAGACCCAGTACTTC. V gene TRBV5-6 combines with J gene TRBJ2-5; 8 nucleotides align to TRBD2. Germline CDR1 SGHDT, CDR2 YYEEEE. The CDR3 length is 17 residues. J was trimmed by 0 bases and V by 2 bases; bases with no gene match: 9. Looking up the rest from reference TRBV5-6 and TRBJ2-5 gives the full variable domain: DAGVTQSPTHLIKTRGQQVTLRCSPKSGHDTVSWYQQALGQGPQFIFQYYEEEERQRGNFPDRFSGHQFPNYSSELNVNALLLGDSALYLCASSFGPLAAYQETQYFGPGTRLLVL.

This clonotype has a count of ten or more. The rearrangement uses TRBV11-1 and TRBJ2-5, with a tentative D call TRBD1 (5 bases). Germline assignment: CDR1 SGHAT and CDR2 FQDESV (reference sequence). This CDR3 comprises 14 residues. The V gene lost 4 bases and the J gene lost 3 bases, with 12 bases spanning the gap. The CDR3 DNA follows: TGTGCCAGCAGCTCTCCCGTAGGGGAAGAGACCCAGTACTTC. Translated, it gives CASSSPVGEETQYF.

This clonotype was seen more than once but under ten times. The gene calls are TRBV4-3 and TRBJ2-2; D perhaps matches TRBD2 (5 bases). Germline V lookup: CDR1 LGHNA, CDR2 YSLEER. The CDR3 extends over 15 amino acids. V dropped 4 bases and J dropped 2 bases, with 11 bases sitting between them. The CDR3 nucleotides are TGCGCCAGCAGCCCCTCCGGACTTAACACCGGGGAGCTGTTTTTT. Encoded protein: CASSPSGLNTGELFF.

This clonotype has only a few counts. CDR3 DNA: TGCAGCGTTGAGGACGGCAAAAACATTCAGTACTTC. Encoded protein: CSVEDGKNIQYF. This chain connects TRBV29-1 to TRBJ2-4; D gene uncertain. V lost 3 bases and J 3 bases, leaving 6 bases between the germline ends. CDR3 length equals 12 residues. Per the germline V gene, CDR1 is SQVTM and CDR2 is ANQGSEA.

The J gene is TRBJ2-1, the V gene TRBV20-1; maybe TRBD2 (7 bases). Per germline, CDR1 DFQATT and CDR2 SNEGSKA (reference sequence). The CDR3 consists of 15 residues. Trimming took off 2 bases at V and 6 bases at J, with 17 bases between the two ends. The CDR3: CSARISKGGTNEQFF. The CDR3 nucleotides read TGCAGTGCTAGAATCTCTAAGGGGGGGACCAATGAGCAGTTCTTC.

The rearrangement uses TRBV7-6 and TRBJ1-5, with D perhaps TRBD1 (6 bases). Deletions cut 6 bases from V and 6 bases from J, with 18 bases between. Germline V lookup: CDR1 SGHVS, CDR2 FNYEAQ. The CDR3 is 15 residues long. In nucleotides, the CDR3 is TGTGCCAGCAGACACGTCGGGGGCTCGGTTCAGCCCCAGCATTTT. It yields the protein CASRHVGGSVQPQHF.

The CDR3 sequence: CASSRRITGYGYTF. The CDR3 DNA sequence: TGTGCCAGCAGTCGAAGGATCACTGGCTATGGCTACACCTTC. The chain has TRBV28 and TRBJ1-2; no definite D call. The CDR3 loop spans 14 amino acids. V was shortened by 5 bases and J by 4 bases, with 14 bases between the two germline ends. The germline V gene encodes CDR1 MDHEN and CDR2 SYDVKM.

This chain joins TRBV7-8 and TRBJ1-4, with D tentatively TRBD1 (5 bases). The CDR3 is 17 amino acids. V lost 4 bases and J lost 6, with 21 bases in between. Germline assignment: CDR1 SGHVS and CDR2 FQNEAQ. Written as DNA, the CDR3 is TGTGCCAGCAGCTCAGGGTACGGATCCTCCAGGGATGAAAAACTGTTTTTT. Amino acids: CASSSGYGSSRDEKLFF.

This clonotype showed up just a few times. The chain carries TRBV29-1 and TRBJ1-2, with 7 bases aligning to TRBD1. The V gene end was trimmed by 6 bases and the J gene end by 4 bases; junction bases not matched to a gene: 5. The V gene's germline CDR1 is SQVTM and CDR2 ANQGSEA. The CDR3 runs to 12 residues. The CDR3 here is CSVDDRAYGYTF. CDR3 coding DNA: TGCAGCGTCGATGACAGGGCCTATGGCTACACCTTC. The full variable domain, with the rest looked up from reference TRBV29-1 and TRBJ1-2, is SAVISQKPSRDICQRGTSLTIQCQVDSQVTMMFWYRQQPGQSLTLIATANQGSEATYESGFVIDKFPISRPNLTFSTLTVSNMSPEDSSIYLCSVDDRAYGYTFGSGTRLTVV.

This chain connects TRBV24-1 to TRBJ1-5, with TRBD1 matching over 8 bases. V lost 4 bases to trimming and J lost 6 bases; unmatched junction nucleotides: 10. Per the germline V gene, CDR1 is KGHDR and CDR2 is SFDVKD. The CDR3 has 16 amino acids. The CDR3 is CATSDVGQGQGQPQHF. CDR3 DNA sequence: TGTGCCACCAGTGACGTCGGACAGGGACAAGGTCAGCCCCAGCATTTT.

V usage is TRBV6-2 or TRBV6-3 and J usage is TRBJ2-7; 14 positions match TRBD2. The J call could be wrong; TRBJ2-5 is a better fit for the DNA end. Germline CDR1 is MNHEY and CDR2 is SVGEGT. The CDR3 is 17 amino acids. DNA of the CDR3: TGTGCCAGCAGTTACCCGACTAGCGGGGGGGCCGAGGAGACCCAGTACTTC. Translation gives CASSYPTSGGAEETQYF.

J is TRBJ1-5 and V is TRBV21-1; the D call of TRBD1 is as the table states it, not checked on the DNA. TRBV21-1 counts as a pseudogene. The CDR3 has 16 residues. The CDR3 loop is CASSARGGYINQPQHF. The CDR3 coding sequence is TGTGCCAGCAGCGCTCGAGGGGGATACATCAATCAGCCCCAGCATTTT.

This rearrangement joins TRBV14 to TRBJ2-3, with TRBD2 identical over 9 bases. Per the germline V gene, CDR1 is SGHDN and CDR2 is FVKESK. The CDR3 is made up of 22 amino acids. The V gene end was trimmed by 0 bases and the J gene end by 3 bases; junction bases not matched to a gene: 22. The DNA of the CDR3 is TGTGCCAGCAGCCAAGATGTTTTCGGGACCGGGACTAGCTTACCGGGGACAGATACGCAGTATTTT. Its protein is CASSQDVFGTGTSLPGTDTQYF.

In the case of this clonotype: This may be a read error, as it is one base from a much larger clone. This rearrangement joins TRBV6-2 or TRBV6-3 to TRBJ1-4, with 9 nucleotides matching TRBD1. Germline V lookup: CDR1 MNHEY, CDR2 SVGEGT. The V gene end was trimmed by 7 bases and the J gene end by 6 bases; junction bases not matched to a gene: 6. This CDR3 region has 14 residues. The CDR3 DNA sequence: TGTGCCAGCACCCCGGGACAGGGTTATGAAAAACTGTTTTTT. Amino acids: CASTPGQGYEKLFF.

This clonotype turned up a few times. The chain recombines TRBV4-2 with TRBJ1-2; tentative D call: TRBD1 (5 bases). V gave up 0 bases and J gave up 2 bases, with 13 bases separating them. This CDR3 has 16 residues. CDR1 is LGHNA and CDR2 is YNFKEQ in the germline V gene. In DNA, the CDR3 is TGTGCCAGCAGCCAAGATAGCAGGGCCTACAACTATGGCTACACCTTC. Translating gives CASSQDSRAYNYGYTF.